A single sample is the source of the 3 T cell receptor beta chains below, sequenced in a study of blood T cell repertoires in COVID-19. Repertoires were generated with immunoSEQ multiplex PCR, while TCRdb's copy carries only in-frame clones and drops some. The sample has 150,000 to 180,000 clones, nearly 80% seen once; the top ten hold under 2%. The sample consisted of peripheral blood. These receptor sequences come from a man at least 80 years old with acute or convalescent COVID-19.

This clone came up a few times. This sequence joins TRBV19 and TRBJ1-5, with 11 bases that match TRBD1. Germline lookup yields CDR1 LNHDA and CDR2 SQIVND (reference sequence). Trimming removed 7 bases from V and 6 bases from J; junction bases left unmatched: 20. The CDR3 length is 19 residues. The CDR3 loop reads CASTRPGQGGQYDGQPQHF. DNA of the CDR3: TGTGCCAGTACCCGCCCGGGACAGGGGGGTCAATATGATGGTCAGCCCCAGCATTTT.

The genes are TRBV19 and TRBJ2-4, with 8 bases aligning to TRBD1. With 3 bases clipped from V and 7 bases from J, the junction kept 8 bases outside the gene matches. Germline V lookup: CDR1 LNHDA, CDR2 SQIVND (reference sequence). This CDR3 contains 15 residues. The chain's CDR3 is CASSIPQGARNIQYF. The CDR3 DNA follows: TGTGCCAGTAGTATCCCCCAGGGGGCTCGGAACATTCAGTACTTC.

The chain uses TRBV5-6 and TRBJ2-2, with a tentative D call TRBD1 (5 bases). Germline CDR1 SGHDT, CDR2 YYEEEE. This CDR3 comprises 15 residues. V was shortened by 2 bases and J by 2 bases, with 10 bases between the two germline ends. CDR3 nucleotides: TGTGCCAGCAGCTTACTCAGGGTTAACACCGGGGAGCTGTTTTTT. Translation: CASSLLRVNTGELFF.